This T cell receptor (beta chain) was observed in a study of shared clonotypes between healthy human individuals. Overall study results and limits: Across subsets, estimated richness was generally greater for naive than for memory populations.

As regards this clone: Its antigen is still unknown. The same CDR3 arises from other DNA sequences in this sample as well.

V gave up 0 bases and J gave up 2 bases, with 7 bases separating them. The CDR3 consists of 14 residues. The V gene's germline CDR1 is MGHRA and CDR2 YSYEKL. Naive CD8 cells comprised CD45RO-negative, CCR7-positively selected cells, excluding terminally differentiated effector memory CD45RA+ cells. Assay used: immunoSEQ multiplex PCR; TCRdb lists only in-frame clones, some missing. The repertoire has 1.5 million to 2.5 million clones, around 96% of them found once; the top ten carry more than 0.9%. The source material was naive CD8+ T cells sorted from blood. The chain combines TRBV4-1 with TRBJ1-2; perhaps TRBD1 as D (5 bases). This TCR was recovered from a man in his late teens or twenties in good health. The CDR3 region has the DNA TGCGCCAGCAGCCAAGATAGGGGAAACTATGGCTACACCTTC. Its translation: CASSQDRGNYGYTF.